The rows below give T cell receptor beta chains drawn from one sample of a study of blood T cell repertoires in COVID-19. The method was immunoSEQ multiplex PCR; TCRdb's version includes in-frame clones alone and lacks a portion of them. The sample includes roughly 190,000 clones, 86% of them seen just once. Sample: peripheral blood. Source of these receptors: a man between 65 and 80 years old with acute or convalescent COVID-19. The CDR3 runs from the conserved cysteine through the conserved F or W. Each record gives: V gene, J gene, clone size, D gene, CDR3 DNA, CDR3 protein. A D gene is named only where the DNA matches it firmly. Clone size, where shown, is once, few, many, or a class for clones that have expanded.

>TRBV4-3|TRBJ2-5|NA|TRBD2
TGCGCCAGCAGCCAAGGGTGGATAGCGGGGGGATTTCTACAAGAGACCCAGTACTTC
CASSQGWIAGGFLQETQYF
>TRBV27|TRBJ1-6|NA|NA
TGTGCCAGCAGTAGCAGTTGGCAGGCGGGTTCACCCCTCCACTTT
CASSSSWQAGSPLHF
>TRBV19|TRBJ1-4|NA|TRBD1
TGTGCCAGTAGTACGCCGGGACAGCGGATAGAACTGTTTTTT
CASSTPGQRIELFF
>TRBV19|TRBJ1-2|NA|NA
TGTGCCAGTAGTATACCAGGGGTGTCGGTGTTTGGCTACACCTTC
CASSIPGVSVFGYTF
>TRBV5-4|TRBJ2-7|NA|NA
TGTGGGTGGAGCGGGCCTACCTACGAGCAGTACTTC
CGWSGPTYEQYF
>TRBV2|TRBJ2-1|NA|NA
TGTGCCAGCAGTGCAGGGGTAGGGTACAATGAGCAGTTCTTC
CASSAGVGYNEQFF
>TRBV7-9|TRBJ2-1|NA|NA
TGTGCCAGCAGCCTTTCAAGGGCGGGGGAGCAGTTCTTC
CASSLSRAGEQFF
>TRBV5-1|TRBJ1-1|NA|NA
TGCGCCAGCAGCTTCACAGGGCGGAACACTGAAGCTTTCTTT
CASSFTGRNTEAFF
>TRBV28|TRBJ2-6|NA|NA
TGTGCCAGCAGTTTGGTGGAACAGGCCGGGGCCAACGTCCTGACTTTC
CASSLVEQAGANVLTF
>TRBV5-6|TRBJ1-4|NA|NA
TGTGCCAGCAGCTTGGAGCGGGTCGAGAAACTGTTTTTT
CASSLERVEKLFF
>TRBV5-1|TRBJ1-1|NA|NA
TGCGCCAGCAGCTTGGGGAGGGAAGCTTTCTTT
CASSLGREAFF
>TRBV29-1|TRBJ2-1|NA|TRBD1
TGCAGCACCCAACAGGGGGCGTTTGGCAATGAGCAGTTCTTC
CSTQQGAFGNEQFF
>TRBV6-1|TRBJ1-5|NA|TRBD1
TGTGCCAGCAGTGAAGGACAGGGGGGACCAGGGCCCCAGCATTTT
CASSEGQGGPGPQHF
>TRBV9|TRBJ2-1|NA|TRBD2
TGTGCCAGCAGCGTGACCGGGACTAGCGTTAACAATGAGCAGTTCTTC
CASSVTGTSVNNEQFF
>TRBV27|TRBJ2-1|NA|NA
TGTGCCAGCAGTTTCGGGCAGGGCCGCAATGAGCAGTTCTTC
CASSFGQGRNEQFF
>TRBV7-2|TRBJ2-3|NA|NA
TGTGCCAGCAGCTTTTCGGGACTGACAGCAGATACGCAGTATTTT
CASSFSGLTADTQYF
>TRBV4-1|TRBJ1-2|NA|NA
TGCGCCAGCAGCCCTTCAGGGCCTTTCGCCTATGGCTACACCTTC
CASSPSGPFAYGYTF
>TRBV18|TRBJ2-7|few|NA
TGTGCCAGCTCACCCGGTTTTAGCGCCTACGAGCAGTACTTC
CASSPGFSAYEQYF
>TRBV7-9|TRBJ1-1|NA|NA
TGTGCCAGCAGCTTAGTTAGCGGAATGAACACTGAAGCTTTCTTT
CASSLVSGMNTEAFF
>TRBV30|TRBJ2-7|NA|NA
TGTGCCTGGTGCAACGGTTTAAACTACGAGCAGTACTTC
CAWCNGLNYEQYF
>TRBV28|TRBJ1-2|NA|NA
TGTGCCAGCATGGTGAGGGCCGTTAACTATGGCTACACCTTC
CASMVRAVNYGYTF
>TRBV27|TRBJ2-3|NA|TRBD1
TGTGCCAGCAGTTTATTACGCCGGGACAGGGGACCAGATACGCAGTATTTT
CASSLLRRDRGPDTQYF
>TRBV2|TRBJ1-2|once|NA
TGTGCCAGCAGTGTCGAGGGCTATGGCTACACCTTC
CASSVEGYGYTF
>TRBV5-1|TRBJ1-1|few|NA
TGCGCCAGCAGCTTGGGATCCGGGGACACTGAAGCTTTCTTT
CASSLGSGDTEAFF
>TRBV25-1|TRBJ1-1|NA|TRBD1
TGTGCCAGCAGTGAAATGGCAGGGGGCGTTAGGACTGAAGCTTTCTTT
CASSEMAGGVRTEAFF
>TRBV27|TRBJ2-7|NA|TRBD1
TGTGCCAGCCGGAGAGGACAGGAGAGCTCCTACGAGCAGTACTTC
CASRRGQESSYEQYF
>TRBV11-3|TRBJ1-2|NA|TRBD1
TGTGCCAGCAGCCTTCTATTGGGGACAGGGATCACCTTC
CASSLLLGTGITF
>TRBV5-4|TRBJ2-7|NA|NA
TGTGCCAGCAGCTTGGAGGGGGGGACCTACGAGCAGTACTTC
CASSLEGGTYEQYF
>TRBV28|TRBJ2-5|once|TRBD1
TGTGCCAGCAGCCCTACTGGACAGGGGAGAGAGACCCAGTACTTC
CASSPTGQGRETQYF
>TRBV6-5|TRBJ2-5|NA|TRBD2
TGTGCCGCATTCACCCGTGGGGGGGGGATGGAGACCCAGTACTTC
CAAFTRGGGMETQYF
>TRBV5-1|TRBJ2-3|NA|NA
TGCGCCAGCAGCTTGGACGGGAGAGTAGATACGCAGTATTTT
CASSLDGRVDTQYF
>TRBV3-1/TRBV3-2|TRBJ2-1|NA|TRBD2
TGTGCCAGCGGCGGGGGGTTCTCCTACAATGAGCAGTTCTTC
CASGGGFSYNEQFF
>TRBV3-1/TRBV3-2|TRBJ2-3|NA|NA
TGTGCCAGCAGCTTAGGGGCCAGACCTAGCACAGATACGCAGTATTTT
CASSLGARPSTDTQYF
>TRBV6-4|TRBJ2-7|NA|TRBD1
TGTGCCAGCAGTGAGCTCGGGACAGGGGTAGAACGGAGGGCCTACGAGCAGTACTTC
CASSELGTGVERRAYEQYF
>TRBV18|TRBJ1-1|NA|TRBD1
TGTGCCAGCTCCCAGGGGGTTGGATACACTGAAGCTTTCTTT
CASSQGVGYTEAFF
>TRBV5-4|TRBJ1-1|NA|TRBD1
TGTGCCAGCAGCTTGGTGGAGGGACAGGGAACTGAAGCTTTCTTT
CASSLVEGQGTEAFF
>TRBV28|TRBJ1-5|NA|TRBD1
TGTGCCAGCAGCCGTCGGACAGGGAAAGGTCAGCCCCAGCATTTT
CASSRRTGKGQPQHF
>TRBV28|TRBJ2-7|NA|TRBD2
TGTGCCAGCAGTTTAGGACTAGCGGGCTACGAGCAGTACTTC
CASSLGLAGYEQYF
>TRBV4-3|TRBJ1-5|once|NA
TGCGCCAGCAGCCATACCCGGGGTCAGCCCCAGCATTTT
CASSHTRGQPQHF
>TRBV11-2|TRBJ2-5|NA|TRBD2
TGTGCCAGCAGCTTTGGACTAGCGGGAGCAGAGACCCAGTACTTC
CASSFGLAGAETQYF
>TRBV11-2|TRBJ2-1|few|TRBD2
TGTGCCAGCAGTCTAACTAGCGGGACGTACAATGAGCAGTTCTTC
CASSLTSGTYNEQFF
>TRBV25-1|TRBJ1-2|NA|NA
TGTGCCAGCAGTGAATGGGAGAATTATGGCTACACCTTC
CASSEWENYGYTF